Shown below are 30 T cell receptor beta chains from a single sample sequenced in a study of T cell responses to AZD1222 COVID-19 vaccine. The repertoire was sequenced with immunoSEQ multiplex PCR; TCRdb's copy has only in-frame clones and lacks some. Of 170,000 or so clones detected, 93% appear once; the ten largest clones hold about 0.9%. Sequenced here: peripheral blood, sampled on day 0 of AZD1222 vaccination. Receptors were obtained from an adult in good health.

The gene calls are TRBV5-1 and TRBJ2-1; D is possibly TRBD1 (5 bases). The length of the CDR3 is 14 residues. Trimming cost V 4 bases and J 2 bases, with 10 bases left between them. Germline V gene lookup returns CDR1 SGHRS and CDR2 YFSETQ. This CDR3 reads CASSLAGTYNEQFF. In DNA, the CDR3 is TGCGCCAGCAGCCTTGCAGGGACCTACAATGAGCAGTTCTTC.

The chain links TRBV18 to TRBJ1-2; 7 positions match TRBD1. The CDR3 extends over 12 amino acids. Trimming cost V 6 bases and J 4 bases; bases outside gene matches: 2. The germline CDR1 and CDR2 sequences are KGHSH and LQKENI. This chain's CDR3 is CASSGTVYGYTF. CDR3 bases: TGTGCCAGCTCGGGGACAGTCTATGGCTACACCTTC.

This chain uses TRBV27 with TRBJ1-5, with a weak D call TRBD1 (5 bases). V lost 10 bases, J lost 0 bases, and 16 bases lay in between. The CDR3 is 15 amino acids. In germline, CDR1 is MNHEY, CDR2 SMNVEV (reference sequence). The CDR3 DNA is TGTGCCACCCCTGGGACTGATTCTAGCAATCAGCCCCAGCATTTT. It translates to CATPGTDSSNQPQHF.

About this clone: Other DNA sequences from this sample encode an identical CDR3 as well. J is TRBJ1-3 and V is TRBV3-1 (or the pseudogene TRBV3-2); no clear D gene. Between the trimmed V and J ends, which lost 6 bases and 0 bases, there was a span of 9 bases. The germline gives CDR1 LGHDT, CDR2 YNNKEL (reference sequence). CDR3 length: 14 residues. The CDR3 loop is CASSPVSSGNTIYF. DNA for the CDR3: TGTGCCAGCAGTCCCGTGAGCTCTGGAAACACCATATATTTT.

The chain couples TRBV13 to TRBJ2-3, with D perhaps matching TRBD1 (5 bases). The length of the CDR3 is 13 residues. The V end was cut by 8 bases, the J end by 3 bases, with 12 bases between. The germline CDR1 and CDR2 sequences are PRHDT and FYEKMQ (reference sequence). The CDR3 DNA follows: TGTGCCAGCCAGAAAGGGGCAACAGATACGCAGTATTTT. Translation gives CASQKGATDTQYF.

The chain combines TRBV5-6 with TRBJ1-6, with D possibly being TRBD1 (5 bases). The CDR3 has 13 amino acids. Germline lookup yields CDR1 SGHDT and CDR2 YYEEEE. Trimming took off 2 bases at V and 6 bases at J, with 6 bases between the two ends. CDR3 residues: CASSLQVNSPLHF. CDR3 DNA: TGTGCCAGCAGCTTACAGGTTAATTCACCCCTCCACTTT.

The CDR3 DNA reads TGTGCCAGCAACCCTGGGGGGGGACGGGGAGATACGCAGTATTTT. It codes for CASNPGGGRGDTQYF. The J gene is TRBJ2-3, the V gene TRBV6-5, with 7 bases aligning to TRBD2. The germline V gene has CDR1 MNHEY and CDR2 SVGAGI. This CDR3 region has 15 residues. The trim removed 7 bases at V and 5 bases at J, leaving 12 bases unmatched.

This rearrangement joins TRBV5-1 to TRBJ2-2, with D maybe TRBD2 (6 bases). Per germline, CDR1 SGHRS and CDR2 YFSETQ. Trimming pared 3 bases from V and 6 bases from J, leaving 15 bases between. The CDR3 consists of 15 residues. CDR3 coding DNA: TGCGCCAGCAGCTCGGCGGGGCCCCCTGCCGGGGAGCTGTTTTTT. Its protein product is CASSSAGPPAGELFF.

The rearrangement uses TRBV5-6 and TRBJ1-5; D call uncertain. The germline CDR1 and CDR2 sequences are SGHDT and YYEEEE. The CDR3 runs 13 residues. Trimming removed 1 base at V and 7 bases at J, with 9 bases between. The CDR3 spells CASSLNVGQPQHF. The DNA for the CDR3 is TGTGCCAGCAGCTTGAACGTGGGCCAGCCCCAGCATTTT.

The V call is TRBV9, the J call TRBJ1-6; possible D gene TRBD1, 6 bases. Trimming shortened V by 3 bases and J by 9 bases, and 13 bases separated the two germline ends. The CDR3 has 14 amino acids. CDR1 and CDR2 from the germline V gene are SGDLS and YYNGEE. CDR3 bases: TGTGCCAGCAGCGGGGGCGACAGGAGTTCACCCCTCCACTTT. This gives the protein CASSGGDRSSPLHF.

The chain recombines TRBV4-1 with TRBJ2-3; D gene unclear. CDR1 and CDR2 from the germline V gene are MGHRA and YSYEKL. CDR3 length: 14 residues. Trimming took 0 bases from V and 4 from J, leaving 8 bases between them. For the CDR3, the DNA is TGCGCCAGCAGCCAAGAGTGGCGCCCAGATACGCAGTATTTT. Protein: CASSQEWRPDTQYF.

The genes are TRBV4-1 and TRBJ1-4; no clear D gene. Germline V gives CDR1 MGHRA, CDR2 YSYEKL. The CDR3 sequence is 14 residues long. V was cut by 4 bases and J by 0 bases, with 6 bases left in between. The CDR3 reads CASSPLATNEKLFF. The CDR3 DNA follows: TGCGCCAGCAGCCCCCTGGCAACTAATGAAAAACTGTTTTTT.

The chain combines TRBV7-2 with TRBJ2-1; 12 bases align to TRBD2. The germline CDR1 and CDR2 sequences are SGHTA and FQGNSA. Trimming at V came to 5 bases and at J to 0 bases, leaving 8 bases not matched to a gene. This CDR3 has 18 residues. The CDR3 region is CASSPRASGGASYNEQFF. The CDR3 DNA sequence: TGTGCCAGCAGCCCCCGAGCTAGCGGGGGGGCCTCCTACAATGAGCAGTTCTTC.

CDR3 in DNA: TGTGCCAGCAGCTTAGATGGGGCGGCAGGGTACGATCGGACGTACACTGAAGCTTTCTTT. This translates into CASSLDGAAGYDRTYTEAFF. The chain employs TRBV11-3 and TRBJ1-1, with D perhaps TRBD1 (5 bases). The germline V gene has CDR1 SGHNT and CDR2 YENEEA. The V end was cut by 0 bases, the J end by 3 bases, with 26 bases between. The CDR3 spans 20 residues.

V and J are TRBV28 and TRBJ1-1; D is possibly TRBD1 (6 bases). V was pared by 0 bases and J by 1 base, with 12 bases between. The CDR3 covers 16 residues. Germline CDR1 reads MDHEN; CDR2 reads SYDVKM. DNA for the CDR3: TGTGCCAGCAGTTTATGGCAGGGGTTGGGGAACACTGAAGCTTTCTTT. Translated: CASSLWQGLGNTEAFF.

The chain combines TRBV6-4 with TRBJ2-1; 11 bases agree with TRBD2. The junction had 5 bases not matched to a gene; V was cut back by 5 bases and J by 5 bases. Germline V gene sequence: CDR1 MRHNA, CDR2 SNTAGT. This CDR3 has 15 amino acids. CDR3: CASSSQTSGDNEQFF. The DNA of the CDR3 is TGTGCCAGCAGTTCACAGACTAGCGGGGACAATGAGCAGTTCTTC.

This chain joins TRBV10-1 and TRBJ1-5, with TRBD1 identical over 7 bases. Unmatched junction bases numbered 14, after V lost 9 bases and J lost 6 bases. Germline V gives CDR1 WNHNN, CDR2 SYGVQD (reference sequence). This CDR3 has 15 residues. The CDR3 DNA is TGCGCCAGGAGCTTCGTGGACAGGTGGTTTCAGCCCCAGCATTTT. Translated, it gives CARSFVDRWFQPQHF.

J is TRBJ2-7 and V is TRBV30; D is possibly TRBD2 (6 bases). Germline values: CDR1 GTSNPN, CDR2 SVGIG (reference sequence). V was trimmed by 3 bases and J by 1 base, leaving 10 bases between them. The CDR3 runs to 13 residues. CDR3 sequence: CAWSGGLSYEQYF. For the CDR3, the DNA is TGTGCCTGGAGCGGAGGGTTGTCCTACGAGCAGTACTTC.

This clone has more than one count but fewer than ten. V is TRBV9 and J is TRBJ1-2; perhaps TRBD1 as D (6 bases). V lost 3 bases and J lost 0, with 12 bases in between. Germline V lookup: CDR1 SGDLS, CDR2 YYNGEE. The CDR3 spans 15 residues. CDR3 DNA sequence: TGTGCCAGCAGCGGTACAGGGCTGGCTAACTATGGCTACACCTTC. It yields the protein CASSGTGLANYGYTF. The variable domain in full, completed from reference TRBV9 and TRBJ1-2, reads DSGVTQTPKHLITATGQRVTLRCSPRSGDLSVYWYQQSLDQGLQFLIQYYNGEERAKGNILERFSAQQFPDLHSELNLSSLELGDSALYFCASSGTGLANYGYTFGSGTRLTVV.

J is TRBJ1-3 and V is TRBV13; tentatively, D is TRBD1 (6 bases). Trimming took off 5 bases at V and 3 bases at J, with 11 bases between the two ends. Germline V CDR1 and CDR2: PRHDT, FYEKMQ (reference sequence). CDR3 length equals 14 residues. CDR3 nucleotide sequence: TGTGCCAGCAGCCGCCGACAGGTTGGAAACACCATATATTTT. Its protein product is CASSRRQVGNTIYF.

This chain connects TRBV6-5 to TRBJ2-7; 10 nucleotides align to TRBD1. CDR3 length equals 15 residues. Germline assignment: CDR1 MNHEY and CDR2 SVGAGI. The J segment lost 4 bases and the V segment lost 6 bases, leaving 9 bases of the junction unmatched. The CDR3 nucleotides read TGTGCCAGCAGCTCCGTCGGGACAGGGGTATACGAGCAGTACTTC. Protein product: CASSSVGTGVYEQYF.

The J gene is TRBJ2-5, the V gene TRBV15; 8 nucleotides agree with TRBD1. V was pared by 6 bases and J by 5 bases, with 8 bases of the junction left unmatched. Germline CDR1 and CDR2: LNHNV and YYDKDF (reference sequence). The CDR3 is made up of 14 amino acids. The CDR3: CATSVGQGAETQYF. The CDR3 nucleotides are TGTGCCACCAGTGTAGGACAGGGCGCCGAGACCCAGTACTTC.

The chain joins TRBV4-1 to TRBJ1-5, with 7 nucleotides matching TRBD1. The trim removed 4 bases at V and 2 bases at J, leaving 17 bases unmatched. This CDR3 region has 19 residues. Germline V lookup: CDR1 MGHRA, CDR2 YSYEKL. The CDR3 coding sequence is TGCGCCAGCAGCCGACACGTCGGGACAGCCCTCGGTGGCAATCAGCCCCAGCATTTT. It codes for CASSRHVGTALGGNQPQHF.

This chain joins TRBV6-6 and TRBJ2-7; D gene uncertain. Germline V lookup: CDR1 MNHNY, CDR2 SVGAGI (reference sequence). The length of the CDR3 is 14 residues. V dropped 2 bases and J dropped 2 bases, with 10 bases sitting between them. The CDR3 region has the DNA TGTGCCAGCAGTTACGCAACAGCAGCCTACGAGCAGTACTTC. Protein product: CASSYATAAYEQYF.

The chain has TRBV4-1 and TRBJ1-1; D unresolved. CDR1 is MGHRA, CDR2 YSYEKL, per germline. V was cut by 0 bases and J by 5 bases, with 16 bases left in between. There are 16 residues in the CDR3. The CDR3: CASSQEPGQTGTEAFF. Written as DNA, the CDR3 is TGCGCCAGCAGCCAAGAGCCAGGCCAGACGGGGACTGAAGCTTTCTTT.

The rearrangement uses TRBV7-9 and TRBJ2-5; no clear D. V lost 3 bases, J lost 5 bases, and 1 base lay in between. The germline V gene encodes CDR1 SEHNR and CDR2 FQNEAQ (reference sequence). The CDR3 is 10 amino acids. CDR3: CASSFETQYF. DNA of the CDR3: TGTGCCAGCAGCTTTGAGACCCAGTACTTC.

With regard to this clone: The germline gene is not matched at one end of the junction; a read error may be the cause. The CDR3 DNA is TGTGCCAGCAGTCCGGACAAGACATACGAAAGACTGTTTTTT. Protein product: CASSPDKTYERLFF. The chain carries TRBV2 and TRBJ1-4; a weak D match, TRBD1 (5 bases). CDR1 is SNHLY, CDR2 FYNNEI, per germline. The CDR3 has 14 residues. The variable domain in full, with the rest retrieved from reference TRBV2 and TRBJ1-4, is EPEVTQTPSHQVTQMGQEVILRCVPISNHLYFYWYRQILGQKVEFLVSFYNNEISEKSEIFDDQFSVERPDGSNFTLKIRSTKLEDSAMYFCASSPDKTYERLFFGSGTQLSVL.

The rearrangement links TRBV5-1 to TRBJ1-1, with D perhaps matching TRBD1 (5 bases). In germline, CDR1 is SGHRS, CDR2 YFSETQ. V gave up 0 bases and J gave up 1 base, with 10 bases separating them. This CDR3 contains 15 residues. The CDR3 nucleotides are TGCGCCAGCAGCTTGGTTTTCGGGACGAACACTGAAGCTTTCTTT. Translated, it gives CASSLVFGTNTEAFF.

The rearrangement joins TRBV7-6 to TRBJ2-3, with D perhaps TRBD1 (5 bases). V gave up 2 bases and J gave up 6 bases, with 6 bases separating them. CDR1 and CDR2 from the germline V gene are SGHVS and FNYEAQ. The CDR3 loop spans 12 amino acids. CDR3 residues: CASSLKGDTQYF. As DNA, the CDR3 is TGTGCCAGCAGCTTAAAGGGGGATACGCAGTATTTT.

The rearrangement joins TRBV15 to TRBJ1-2, with D perhaps TRBD1 (6 bases). The CDR3 runs to 18 residues. Germline CDR1 reads LNHNV; CDR2 reads YYDKDF (reference sequence). V was shortened by 0 bases and J by 2 bases, with 19 bases between the two germline ends. As DNA, the CDR3 is TGTGCCACCAGCAGAGATCATGGGACAACGGGTCTCAACTATGGCTACACCTTC. It encodes CATSRDHGTTGLNYGYTF.